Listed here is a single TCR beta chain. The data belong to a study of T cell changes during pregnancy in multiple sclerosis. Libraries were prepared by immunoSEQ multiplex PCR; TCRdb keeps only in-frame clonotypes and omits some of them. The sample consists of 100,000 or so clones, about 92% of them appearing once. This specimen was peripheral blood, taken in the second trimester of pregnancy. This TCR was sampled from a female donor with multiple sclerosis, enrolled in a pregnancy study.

CDR3: CASSLSGGPPFSTDTQYF. CDR3 in DNA: TGTGCCAGCAGCCTTAGCGGGGGGCCACCCTTCAGCACAGATACGCAGTATTTT. The chain is built from TRBV9 and TRBJ2-3; TRBD2 matches 10 bases. This CDR3 has 18 amino acids. Germline trimming cut 4 bases from V and 0 bases from J; bases unmatched to any gene: 11. Germline lookup yields CDR1 SGDLS and CDR2 YYNGEE.